The 17 T cell receptor delta chains below were found in one sample sequenced in a study of gamma-delta T cells after stem cell transplantation. TCRdb re-processed the RT-PCR reads via CATT. The table has approximately 1,300 delta-chain clones, approximately 15% seen once; the top ten hold 20% to 30%. The specimen sequenced was gamma-delta T cells. The origin of the receptors is a human donor. It is not recorded whose cells these are; they may come from a transplant donor.

In regard to this clone: This likely traces to a read error, being one base from a far larger clone. The sample contains more than one DNA sequence encoding this CDR3. The V gene is TRDV2, the J gene TRDJ1; D remains unclear. Germline lookup yields CDR1 GEAIGNYY and CDR2 EKD. CDR3 length equals 16 residues. CDR3 DNA sequence: TGTGCCTGCGACACTTTGTCTTACAATCGTGACGATAAACTCATCTTT. Translating gives CACDTLSYNRDDKLIF.

This clone was picked up one time. A far larger clone lies a single base away; this is likely a read error. The V and J genes are TRDV2 and TRDJ1, with 9 bases lining up with TRDD3. Germline CDR1 and CDR2: GEAIGNYY and EKD. The CDR3 is 13 residues long. The CDR3 sequence is CACEALGDDKRIF. The CDR3 nucleotides are TGTGCCTGTGAAGCTCTGGGGGATGATAAACGCATCTTT.

CDR3 coding DNA: TGTGCCTGTGACTCCCTCCCTTCCCCTAAGTTTATACGGGGGGATACCTACCTGGAATACACCGATAAACTCATCTTT. Translation gives CACDSLPSPKFIRGDTYLEYTDKLIF. V usage is TRDV2 and J usage is TRDJ1, with 9 bases matching TRDD3. The trim removed 3 bases at V and 0 bases at J, leaving 37 bases unmatched. This CDR3 is built from 26 residues. The V gene's germline CDR1 is GEAIGNYY and CDR2 EKD.

The chain couples TRDV2 to TRDJ1; 7 bases agree with TRDD3. The CDR3 has 15 residues. The J segment lost 0 bases and the V segment lost 1 base, leaving 4 bases of the junction unmatched. In germline, CDR1 is GEAIGNYY, CDR2 EKD. The CDR3 region is CACDTLGAYTDKLIF. The CDR3 region has the DNA TGTGCCTGTGACACGCTGGGGGCCTACACCGATAAACTCATCTTT.

The chain links TRDV2 to TRDJ1; 8 nucleotides agree with TRDD3. The germline V gene encodes CDR1 GEAIGNYY and CDR2 EKD. Unmatched junction bases numbered 5, after V lost 3 bases and J lost 0 bases. The CDR3 sequence is 15 residues long. The CDR3 sequence is CACDRLGGYTDKLIF. The CDR3 DNA is TGTGCCTGTGACCGACTGGGGGGCTACACCGATAAACTCATCTTT.

This clone was observed a handful of times. The J gene is TRDJ1, the V gene TRDV2, with 13 nucleotides matching TRDD3. V lost 0 bases to trimming and J lost 0 bases; unmatched junction nucleotides: 12. Germline assignment: CDR1 GEAIGNYY and CDR2 EKD. The CDR3 spans 20 residues. The CDR3 DNA reads as TGTGCCTGTGACACCGTGACTGGGGGATACGCCCCACTTTACACCGATAAACTCATCTTT. It specifies CACDTVTGGYAPLYTDKLIF.

This chain joins TRDV2 and TRDJ2, with D possibly TRDD3 on 6 matching bases. Trimming removed 0 bases at V and 0 bases at J, with 10 bases between. The CDR3 has 16 residues. The V gene's germline CDR1 is GEAIGNYY and CDR2 EKD. For the CDR3, the DNA is TGTGCCTGTGACACCGTGGGGGGAGCTTTGACAGCACAACTCTTCTTT. It specifies CACDTVGGALTAQLFF.

This clone rates as hyperexpanded (1% or more). This sample includes further DNA sequences coding for the same CDR3. The rearrangement links TRDV2 to TRDJ1, with 9 bases that match TRDD3. CDR1 GEAIGNYY and CDR2 EKD come from the germline V gene. The junction had 4 bases not matched to a gene; V was cut back by 4 bases and J by 5 bases. The CDR3 consists of 13 residues. In nucleotides, the CDR3 is TGTGCCTGTGAAGCTCTGGGGGATGATAAACTCATCTTT. It translates to CACEALGDDKLIF.

The chain recombines TRDV2 with TRDJ2, with 11 nucleotides matching TRDD3. The CDR3 is made up of 20 amino acids. Trimming at V came to 2 bases and at J to 0 bases, leaving 13 bases not matched to a gene. Germline V gene lookup returns CDR1 GEAIGNYY and CDR2 EKD. The CDR3 sequence: CACDRVLGDKGNALTAQLFF. For the CDR3, the DNA is TGTGCCTGTGACAGGGTACTGGGGGATAAAGGGAACGCTTTGACAGCACAACTCTTCTTT.

About this clone itself: At one end, the junction sequence differs from germline, possibly due to a read error. The chain employs TRDV2 and TRDJ1; the match to TRDD3 covers 12 bases. The V gene's germline CDR1 is GEAIGNYY and CDR2 EKD. CDR3 length equals 20 residues. CDR3 nucleotides: TGTGCCTGTGATCCCTTCTCTGGGGGATACGCTATTTCTGGTACCGATACACTCATCTTT. Its translation is CACDPFSGGYAISGTDTLIF.

This clone was seen more than once but under ten times. The chain couples TRDV2 to TRDJ1, with TRDD3 identical over 10 bases. V lost 2 bases and J lost 2; bases outside the gene matches: 4. Germline-derived CDR1 and CDR2 are GEAIGNYY and EKD. The CDR3 runs to 15 residues. The CDR3 DNA reads TGTGCCTGTGACATCTTGGGGGATACTACCGATAAACTCATCTTT. Its protein product is CACDILGDTTDKLIF.

The chain links TRDV2 to TRDJ1; 13 bases align to TRDD3. Germline V gene sequence: CDR1 GEAIGNYY, CDR2 EKD. J was trimmed by 7 bases and V by 0 bases; bases with no gene match: 22. This CDR3 contains 21 residues. The CDR3 bases are TGTGCCTGTGACACCATCCTACCCCTTACTGGGGGATACGCGGAAAGAGCTAAACTCATCTTT. It specifies CACDTILPLTGGYAERAKLIF.

This chain joins TRDV2 and TRDJ1, with 13 nucleotides matching TRDD3. V was pared by 3 bases and J by 0 bases, with 9 bases of the junction left unmatched. From germline, CDR1 is GEAIGNYY and CDR2 EKD. This CDR3 is built from 18 residues. CDR3 loop: CACDPVLGDTQNTDKLIF. CDR3 bases: TGTGCCTGTGACCCCGTACTGGGGGATACGCAGAACACCGATAAACTCATCTTT.

The count of this clone is one. The chain recombines TRDV2 with TRDJ1; 7 positions agree with TRDD3. Germline V CDR1 and CDR2: GEAIGNYY, EKD. The J segment lost 1 base and the V segment lost 0 bases, leaving 16 bases of the junction unmatched. The CDR3 covers 19 residues. The DNA of the CDR3 is TGTGCCTGTGACACCAGTTTCGGGGGCGTCTGGGGGTCCACCGATAAACTCATCTTT. It specifies CACDTSFGGVWGSTDKLIF.

A word on this clone: A much larger clone lies one base from this, so it may be a read error. Other DNA sequences of this sample code for an identical CDR3. Here the CDR3 reads CACDTVPFLRGRDTAYTDKLIF. The CDR3 bases are TGTGCCTGTGACACCGTCCCATTCCTACGTGGGAGGGATACGGCCTACACCGATAAACTCATCTTT. The chain recombines TRDV2 with TRDJ1; D might be TRDD3 (8 bases). Germline V gene lookup returns CDR1 GEAIGNYY and CDR2 EKD. Trimming removed 0 bases from V and 0 bases from J, with 31 bases in between. The CDR3 covers 22 residues.

The rearrangement uses TRDV2 and TRDJ3, with 8 bases matching TRDD3. The germline CDR1 and CDR2 sequences are GEAIGNYY and EKD. With 0 bases clipped from V and 0 bases from J, the junction kept 6 bases outside the gene matches. This CDR3 contains 19 residues. The CDR3 is CACDTASGGRSWDTRQMFF. The CDR3, as DNA: TGTGCCTGTGACACCGCCTCTGGGGGACGCTCCTGGGACACCCGACAGATGTTTTTC.

The chain links TRDV2 to TRDJ1; 9 bases are shared with TRDD3. V lost 0 bases, J lost 0 bases, and 16 bases stayed unmatched. Germline V gene lookup returns CDR1 GEAIGNYY and CDR2 EKD. CDR3 length equals 20 residues. The CDR3: CACDTVGVWGYDLYTDKLIF. In DNA form, the CDR3 reads TGTGCCTGTGACACCGTCGGGGTTTGGGGATACGACCTGTACACCGATAAACTCATCTTT.